Below are 21 T cell receptor beta chains sequenced from a single sample in a study of shared clonotypes between healthy human individuals. The protocol was immunoSEQ multiplex PCR, while the TCRdb copy is restricted to in-frame clones and leaves out a portion. The data hold approximately 2,300,000 clones, with roughly 90% observed a single time. Sequenced sample: naive CD4+ T cells from PBMCs. Documented subset: CD45RA+ positively selected. All receptors come from a man younger than 35 in good health. Some clones in this sample may be carry-over from other donors' samples.

As for this clone: Other DNA sequences of this sample code for an identical CDR3. The chain uses TRBV5-4 and TRBJ2-6; D is ambiguous. This CDR3 region has 15 residues. Trimming cost V 0 bases and J 1 base, with 5 bases left between them. Per germline, CDR1 SGHNT and CDR2 YYREEE (reference sequence). The CDR3 here is CASSLVGSGANVLTF. In DNA, the CDR3 is TGTGCCAGCAGCTTGGTAGGGTCTGGGGCCAACGTCCTGACTTTC.

J is TRBJ2-7 and V is TRBV18; TRBD2 matches at 12 bases. The CDR3 loop spans 17 amino acids. Trimming removed 0 bases from V and 3 bases from J; junction bases left unmatched: 6. From germline, CDR1 is KGHSH and CDR2 LQKENI. In DNA, the CDR3 is TGTGCCAGCTCACCACCCGGACTAGCGGGGCCTCTCTACGAGCAGTACTTC. Amino acid sequence: CASSPPGLAGPLYEQYF.

In this sample, this clone turned up once. This sequence joins TRBV5-1 and TRBJ2-3, with D possibly being TRBD2 (5 bases). Germline CDR1 is SGHRS and CDR2 is YFSETQ. The CDR3 contains 15 residues. V was pared by 0 bases and J by 4 bases, with 12 bases between. The CDR3 loop is CASSLAPTRADTQYF. The CDR3 DNA reads TGCGCCAGCAGCTTGGCCCCCACTAGGGCAGATACGCAGTATTTT.

This clone was recorded once. The chain has TRBV7-9 and TRBJ2-7, with TRBD1 identical over 7 bases. The V segment lost 5 bases and the J segment 2 bases; nucleotides outside the gene matches: 15. Per the germline V gene, CDR1 is SEHNR and CDR2 is FQNEAQ (reference sequence). This CDR3 contains 17 residues. CDR3 in DNA: TGTGCCAGCAGCATACGGATAGGCCGGGACAGTACCTACGAGCAGTACTTC. This encodes CASSIRIGRDSTYEQYF.

CDR3 nucleotide sequence: TGTGCCAGCAGTGACGGGACCGCTTCCTACGAGCAGTACTTC. Protein product: CASSDGTASYEQYF. V is TRBV25-1 and J is TRBJ2-5; possibly TRBD1 or TRBD2 for D (5 bases each). TRBJ2-7 explains the end of the DNA better; the J call may be wrong. Germline loops: CDR1 MGHDK, CDR2 SYGVNS. The CDR3 runs 14 residues.

The chain uses TRBV5-4 and TRBJ1-1; D remains ambiguous. V was clipped by 3 bases and J by 0 bases, with 15 bases between them. CDR1 SGHNT and CDR2 YYREEE come from the germline V gene (reference sequence). The CDR3 runs 16 residues. The CDR3 reads CASSSFRATLNTEAFF. Here the CDR3 DNA reads TGTGCCAGCAGCTCCTTTAGGGCGACCCTGAACACTGAAGCTTTCTTT.

This clone was found once. The sample carries other DNA sequences with the same CDR3. The CDR3 spells CASRPGGGTDTQYF. The CDR3 coding sequence is TGTGCCAGCAGACCGGGAGGGGGAACAGATACGCAGTATTTT. J is TRBJ2-3 and V is TRBV28; 8 bases line up with TRBD2. Unmatched junction bases numbered 5, after V lost 6 bases and J lost 3 bases. The CDR3 runs 14 residues. Germline lookup yields CDR1 MDHEN and CDR2 SYDVKM. The whole variable domain, remainder taken from reference TRBV28 and TRBJ2-3, is DVKVTQSSRYLVKRTGEKVFLECVQDMDHENMFWYRQDPGLGLRLIYFSYDVKMKEKGDIPEGYSVSREKKERFSLILESASTNQTSMYLCASRPGGGTDTQYFGPGTRLTVL.

Turning to this clone: Other DNA sequences in the sample encode the same CDR3. CDR3 in DNA: TGTGCCATCAGTGGACTAGCAGGGGATACGCAGTATTTT. Its translation is CAISGLAGDTQYF. The chain carries TRBV10-3 and TRBJ2-3; 7 nucleotides align to TRBD2. Germline V gene sequence: CDR1 ENHRY, CDR2 SYGVKD. CDR3 length: 13 residues. The V and J ends lost 4 bases and 6 bases, in that order; junction bases with no gene match: 4.

This rearrangement joins TRBV4-1 to TRBJ1-2; 9 bases fit TRBD1. CDR3 size: 17 residues. Germline assignment: CDR1 MGHRA and CDR2 YSYEKL. With 0 bases clipped from V and 7 bases from J, the junction kept 12 bases outside the gene matches. CDR3 coding DNA: TGCGCCAGCAGCCAAGACATCTTCCGGGACAGGGTCGGTGGCTACACCTTC. Its translation: CASSQDIFRDRVGGYTF.

The chain combines TRBV4-2 with TRBJ2-7; D is perhaps TRBD1 (6 bases). From germline, CDR1 is LGHNA and CDR2 YNFKEQ. Between the trimmed V and J ends, which lost 3 bases and 2 bases, there was a span of 14 bases. The CDR3 contains 15 residues. CDR3 protein: CASSQNSAGAYEQYF. The CDR3 DNA reads TGTGCCAGCAGCCAGAACTCCGCAGGGGCCTACGAGCAGTACTTC.

This chain connects TRBV2 to TRBJ1-5; D may be TRBD1 (5 bases). The ends were cut back, 4 bases at V and 0 bases at J, with 10 bases in the middle. CDR1 is SNHLY, CDR2 FYNNEI, per germline. The CDR3 has 15 residues. CDR3 sequence: CASSAQGPSNQPQHF. CDR3 coding DNA: TGTGCCAGCAGTGCGCAGGGCCCTAGCAATCAGCCCCAGCATTTT.

The V call is TRBV5-1, the J call TRBJ1-4; no clear D gene. CDR3 length: 15 residues. Germline V gene lookup returns CDR1 SGHRS and CDR2 YFSETQ. V lost 0 bases and J lost 5, with 11 bases in between. CDR3 sequence (DNA): TGCGCCAGCAGCTTGGGGGGTCCACGGAATGAAAAACTGTTTTTT. Translation: CASSLGGPRNEKLFF.

The rearrangement uses TRBV2 and TRBJ2-5, with TRBD2 matching 13 bases. This CDR3 is 17 amino acids long. The ends lost 3 bases at V and 2 bases at J; junction bases unmatched: 6. Germline lookup yields CDR1 SNHLY and CDR2 FYNNEI. CDR3 DNA: TGTGCCAGCAGTGAGCCCCTACTAGCGGGAGGGCAAGAGACCCAGTACTTC. Its translation: CASSEPLLAGGQETQYF. Full variable domain (outside the CDR3, taken from reference TRBV2 and TRBJ2-5): EPEVTQTPSHQVTQMGQEVILRCVPISNHLYFYWYRQILGQKVEFLVSFYNNEISEKSEIFDDQFSVERPDGSNFTLKIRSTKLEDSAMYFCASSEPLLAGGQETQYFGPGTRLLVL.

The V and J genes are TRBV6-6 and TRBJ1-4, with D possibly being TRBD1 (5 bases). Germline CDR1 reads MNHNY; CDR2 reads SVGAGI (reference sequence). V was clipped by 7 bases and J by 5 bases, with 14 bases between them. This CDR3 contains 14 residues. For the CDR3, the DNA is TGTGCCAGCAACCTCCGGGACCTAAATGAAAAACTGTTTTTT. Residues: CASNLRDLNEKLFF.

DNA for the CDR3: TGCGCCAGCAGCCAAGTTATGGGGACAGGGCGCTATAGCAATCAGCCCCAGCATTTT. Translated: CASSQVMGTGRYSNQPQHF. V and J are TRBV4-1 and TRBJ1-5; 9 bases fit TRBD1. Germline V lookup: CDR1 MGHRA, CDR2 YSYEKL. The V and J ends lost 1 base and 0 bases, in that order; junction bases with no gene match: 10. The CDR3 consists of 19 residues.

CDR3 sequence (DNA): TGTGCCAGCAGCACTCGACAGGGGGATACGCAGTATTTT. Translation: CASSTRQGDTQYF. The chain recombines TRBV11-3 with TRBJ2-3; 8 bases align to TRBD1. This CDR3 is built from 13 residues. The junction had 4 bases not matched to a gene; V was cut back by 5 bases and J by 6 bases. Germline V gene data show CDR1 as SGHNT and CDR2 as YENEEA.

The chain links TRBV5-1 to TRBJ2-3, with TRBD2 matching over 8 bases. Germline trimming cut 1 base from V and 2 bases from J; bases unmatched to any gene: 12. Germline values: CDR1 SGHRS, CDR2 YFSETQ. CDR3 length equals 18 residues. CDR3 DNA: TGCGCCAGCAGCTTGTGGGGTGGTCTAGCGGGCGCCACAGATACGCAGTATTTT. Translation gives CASSLWGGLAGATDTQYF.

The chain couples TRBV19 to TRBJ2-1; TRBD2 matches 8 bases. J gave up 0 bases and V 1 base, and 5 bases lay outside the gene matches. The CDR3 spans 17 residues. The germline CDR1 and CDR2 sequences are LNHDA and SQIVND (reference sequence). In DNA, the CDR3 is TGTGCCAGTAGTATAGTCACTAGCGGTAGCTCCTACAATGAGCAGTTCTTC. Its protein product is CASSIVTSGSSYNEQFF.

This clone came up a few times. In the same sample, other DNA sequences code for this CDR3. V is TRBV4-3 and J is TRBJ2-5; TRBD1 agrees at 8 bases. Germline trimming cut 0 bases from V and 5 bases from J; bases unmatched to any gene: 2. This CDR3 spans 14 amino acids. CDR1 is LGHNA, CDR2 YSLEER, per germline. The CDR3 bases are TGCGCCAGCAGCCAAGACAGGGGGCGGGAGACCCAGTACTTC. Amino acids: CASSQDRGRETQYF.

The chain recombines TRBV2 with TRBJ2-2; 7 nucleotides agree with TRBD2. V gave up 7 bases and J gave up 6 bases; unmatched junction bases: 11. CDR3 size: 15 residues. Looked up from germline, CDR1 is SNHLY and CDR2 is FYNNEI. CDR3: CASTLLGEGPGELFF. The CDR3 nucleotides are TGTGCCAGCACCCTTTTAGGGGAGGGCCCCGGGGAGCTGTTTTTT.

The chain couples TRBV6-4 to TRBJ2-5; D is undetermined. Germline V lookup: CDR1 MRHNA, CDR2 SNTAGT. The CDR3 sequence is 16 residues long. The V end was cut by 8 bases, the J end by 3 bases, with 22 bases between. CDR3 DNA: TGTGCCAGCGGGTTTGACACACAACCCCCAGAAGAGACCCAGTACTTC. Encoded protein: CASGFDTQPPEETQYF.